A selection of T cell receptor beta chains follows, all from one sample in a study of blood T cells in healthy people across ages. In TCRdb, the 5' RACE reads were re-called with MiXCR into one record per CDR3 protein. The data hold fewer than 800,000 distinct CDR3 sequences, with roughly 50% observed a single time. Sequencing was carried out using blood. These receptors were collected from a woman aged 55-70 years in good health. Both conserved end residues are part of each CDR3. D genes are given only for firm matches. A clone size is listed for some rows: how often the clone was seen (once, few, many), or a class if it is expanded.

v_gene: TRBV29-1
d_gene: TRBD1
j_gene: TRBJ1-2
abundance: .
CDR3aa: CSVETGLTYGYTF
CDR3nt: TGCAGCGTTGAGACAGGGTTAACCTATGGCTACACCTTC

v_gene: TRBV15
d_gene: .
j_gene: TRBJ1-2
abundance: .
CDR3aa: CATSRALGFGTQNGYTF
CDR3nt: TGTGCCACCAGCAGAGCCCTCGGGTTCGGGACACAGAATGGCTACACCTTC

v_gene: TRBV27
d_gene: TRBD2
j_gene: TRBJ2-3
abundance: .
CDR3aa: CASSHSGRTTDTQYF
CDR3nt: TGTGCCAGCAGCCATAGCGGGAGGACCACAGATACGCAGTATTTT

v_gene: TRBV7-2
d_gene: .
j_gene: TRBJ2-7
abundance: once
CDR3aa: CASRSIIGLLSYNEQYF
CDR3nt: TGTGCCAGCAGGTCAATTATAGGACTACTCTCCTACAATGAGCAGTACTTC

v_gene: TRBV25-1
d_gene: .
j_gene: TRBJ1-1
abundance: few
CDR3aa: CASSDSSAAFF
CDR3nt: TGTGCCAGCAGTGACTCATCTGCAGCTTTCTTT

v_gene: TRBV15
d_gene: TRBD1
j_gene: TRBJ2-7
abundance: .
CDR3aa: CATSRPPTGTGGSYEQYF
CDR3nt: TGTGCCACCAGCAGACCCCCGACAGGGACAGGGGGTTCCTACGAGCAGTACTTC

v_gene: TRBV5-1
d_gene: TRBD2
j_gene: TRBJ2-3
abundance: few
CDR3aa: CASSLRSGTSGDTQYF
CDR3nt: TGCGCCAGCAGCTTGCGCAGCGGGACCTCAGGGGATACGCAGTATTTT

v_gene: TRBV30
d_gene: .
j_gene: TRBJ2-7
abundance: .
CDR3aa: CAWSPGYSSYEQYF
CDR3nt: TGTGCCTGGAGTCCGGGTTACAGCTCCTACGAGCAGTACTTC

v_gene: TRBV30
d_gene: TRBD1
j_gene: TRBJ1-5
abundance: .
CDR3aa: CAWASGGLNQPQHF
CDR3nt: TGTGCCTGGGCCTCAGGGGGCCTCAATCAGCCCCAGCATTTT

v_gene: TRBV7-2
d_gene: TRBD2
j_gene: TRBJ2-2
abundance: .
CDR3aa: CASSLSGRKSGEQFF
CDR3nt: TGTGCCAGCAGCCTTAGCGGGAGGAAGTCCGGGGAGCAGTTTTTT

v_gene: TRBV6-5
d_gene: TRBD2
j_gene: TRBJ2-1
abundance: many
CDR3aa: CASSPQLAGYNEQFF
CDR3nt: TGTGCCAGCAGCCCACAACTAGCGGGATACAATGAGCAGTTCTTC

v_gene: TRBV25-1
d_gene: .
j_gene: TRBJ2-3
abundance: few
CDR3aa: CASAQTITDTQYF
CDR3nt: TGTGCCAGTGCACAAACAATCACAGATACGCAGTATTTT

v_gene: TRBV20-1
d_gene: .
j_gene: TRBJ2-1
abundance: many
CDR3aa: CSARGGIGFYNEQFF
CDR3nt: TGCAGTGCTAGAGGGGGGATCGGATTTTACAATGAGCAGTTCTTC

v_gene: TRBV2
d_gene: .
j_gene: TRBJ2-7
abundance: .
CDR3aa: CASRDSKVYEQYF
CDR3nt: TGTGCCAGCAGGGACTCCAAGGTTTACGAGCAGTACTTC

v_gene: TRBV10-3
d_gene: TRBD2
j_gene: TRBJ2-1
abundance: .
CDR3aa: CAITAQREAHYNEQFF
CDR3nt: TGTGCCATCACCGCCCAGCGGGAGGCTCACTACAATGAGCAGTTCTTC

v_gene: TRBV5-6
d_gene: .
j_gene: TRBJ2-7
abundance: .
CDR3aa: CASSLEGRWYEQYF
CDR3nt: TGTGCCAGCAGCTTGGAGGGACGGTGGTACGAGCAGTACTTC

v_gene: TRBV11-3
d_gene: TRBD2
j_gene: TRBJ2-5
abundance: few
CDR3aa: CASSQGLAGDRETQYF
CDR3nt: TGTGCCAGCAGCCAAGGACTAGCGGGAGATCGAGAGACCCAGTACTTC

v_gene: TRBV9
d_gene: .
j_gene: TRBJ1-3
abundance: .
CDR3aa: CASSVSGRASGNTIYF
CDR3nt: TGTGCCAGCAGCGTATCCGGCAGGGCCTCTGGAAACACCATATATTTT

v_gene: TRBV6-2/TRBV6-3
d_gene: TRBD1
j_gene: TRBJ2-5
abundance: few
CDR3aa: CASNEGRTGKTQYF
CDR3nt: TGTGCCAGCAACGAAGGGCGGACAGGAAAGACCCAGTACTTC

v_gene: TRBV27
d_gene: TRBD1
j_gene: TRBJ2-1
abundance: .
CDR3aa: CASSLIGTGPYEQFF
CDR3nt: TGTGCCAGCAGTTTAATAGGGACAGGGCCCTATGAGCAGTTCTTC

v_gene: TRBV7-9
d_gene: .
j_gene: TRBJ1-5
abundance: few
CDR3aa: CASSTDRFNQPQHF
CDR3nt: TGTGCCAGCAGCACGGACAGATTCAATCAGCCCCAGCATTTT

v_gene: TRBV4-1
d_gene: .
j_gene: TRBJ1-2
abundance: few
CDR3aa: CASSQDRGGYGYTF
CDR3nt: TGCGCCAGCAGCCAAGATCGCGGGGGTTATGGCTACACCTTC

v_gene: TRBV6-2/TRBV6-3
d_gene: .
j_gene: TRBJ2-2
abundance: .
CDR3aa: CAGSYLGRKNTGELFF
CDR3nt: TGTGCCGGCAGTTATTTGGGCCGAAAGAACACCGGGGAGCTGTTTTTT

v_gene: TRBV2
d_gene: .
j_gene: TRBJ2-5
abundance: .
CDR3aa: CASSEAGYPGETQYF
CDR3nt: TGTGCCAGCAGTGAAGCGGGGTACCCGGGGGAGACCCAGTACTTC

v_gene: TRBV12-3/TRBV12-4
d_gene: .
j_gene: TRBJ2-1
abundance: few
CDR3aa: CASSLNYLEQFF
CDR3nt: TGTGCCAGCAGTTTAAACTATTTGGAGCAGTTCTTC